This T cell receptor (beta chain) was identified in a study of cytomegalovirus exposure and HLA in healthy donors. Some clones are missing from TCRdb's copy, which holds only in-frame ones; the method was immunoSEQ multiplex PCR. In the table there are about 120,000 clones, roughly 90% of which are singletons. Comment on this clone: The antigen is unknown. One junction end does not reproduce the germline sequence, and a read error may be involved.

Study-wide results and caveats: The TCR clusters that emerged in the first cohort tended, a later analysis found, to co-occur in the 95 to 150 validation repertoires. Reportedly, cytomegalovirus status was diagnosed with high sensitivity and specificity.

Germline V lookup: CDR1 MDHEN, CDR2 SYDVKM. The CDR3 length is 12 residues. This chain connects TRBV28 to TRBJ2-3, with 9 bases lining up with TRBD1. The TCR comes from a woman aged 18-29 years in good health and CMV-seropositive. The source material was PBMCs. The CDR3 DNA sequence: TGTGCCAGCAGAACTAGACAGGGGGGTTCGGATTTT. Its translation: CASRTRQGGSDF.